These T cell receptor beta chains were read from a single sample in a study of Graves' ophthalmopathy and Graves' hyperthyroidism. One entry per CDR3 protein, called by TCRdb with MiXCR from the multiplex PCR reads. The sample comprises under 350,000 distinct CDR3 sequences, roughly 16% of which are singletons, and about 12% rests with the top ten. Sequences were obtained from peripheral blood. Every receptor here comes from an adult man with Graves' ophthalmopathy. Each CDR3 is given with its conserved first and last residue. Each record gives: J gene, clone size, D gene, V gene, CDR3 protein, CDR3 DNA. The D gene is left open where the match is weak. Only some rows state a clone size, as once, few, many or a class for expanded clones.

TRBJ1-6 many - TRBV11-2 CASSFVGGEIGSPLHF TGTGCCAGCAGCTTTGTGGGGGGCGAGATAGGATCACCCCTCCACTTT
TRBJ2-7 - - TRBV6-5 CASSFTDWNYEQYF TGTGCCAGCAGTTTCACGGACTGGAACTACGAGCAGTACTTC
TRBJ1-1 many - TRBV9 CASSVEKGLDTEAFF TGTGCCAGCAGCGTCGAAAAGGGGCTGGACACTGAAGCTTTCTTT
TRBJ2-2 many - TRBV30 CAWSVIVTTGELFF TGTGCCTGGAGTGTAATCGTGACCACCGGGGAGCTGTTTTTT
TRBJ1-5 many TRBD1 TRBV19 CATTRGQGGNQPQHF TGTGCCACCACGCGAGGACAGGGAGGCAATCAGCCCCAGCATTTT
TRBJ1-2 many - TRBV29-1 CSGSRDTNYGYTF TGCAGCGGGTCCCGGGACACTAACTATGGCTACACCTTC
TRBJ2-7 - - TRBV6-1 CASRAGLTYYEQYF TGTGCCAGCAGGGCCGGCCTTACATACTACGAGCAGTACTTC
TRBJ2-7 many TRBD1 TRBV19 CASKFGTGYEQYF TGTGCCAGTAAATTCGGGACAGGGTACGAGCAGTACTTC
TRBJ1-1 many - TRBV29-1 CSVEFAYEAFF TGCAGCGTTGAGTTCGCGTATGAAGCTTTCTTT
TRBJ1-2 many - TRBV4-2 CASSQDGRAARDYGYTF TGTGCCAGCAGCCAAGATGGGCGGGCAGCCAGGGACTATGGCTACACCTTC
TRBJ1-1 many - TRBV6-2/TRBV6-3 CASSPASNTEAFF TGTGCCAGCAGTCCAGCCTCGAACACTGAAGCTTTCTTT
TRBJ1-5 few - TRBV6-2/TRBV6-3 CDSSYSIRLNQPQHF TGTGACAGCAGTTATTCAATCAGGCTCAACCAGCCCCAGCATTTT
TRBJ1-4 many - TRBV6-1 CASSDPSVNEKLFF TGTGCCAGCAGTGACCCCTCCGTTAATGAAAAACTGTTTTTT
TRBJ2-7 many TRBD2 TRBV6-1 CASRRTRLAGESEQYF TGTGCCAGCAGACGTACGCGACTAGCGGGAGAGTCCGAGCAGTACTTC
TRBJ2-7 - TRBD1 TRBV11-2 CASSLDWDSYYEQYF TGTGCCAGCAGCTTAGATTGGGACAGTTACTACGAGCAGTACTTC
TRBJ2-7 many TRBD1 TRBV7-2 CASSSGTGYFYEQYF TGTGCCAGCAGTTCCGGGACAGGGTACTTCTACGAGCAGTACTTC
TRBJ2-7 many TRBD2 TRBV27 CASSLSGLFDEQYF TGTGCCAGCAGTTTATCGGGACTATTTGACGAGCAGTACTTC
TRBJ2-7 many TRBD1 TRBV27 CATAEIDRGSYEQYF TGTGCCACCGCTGAAATTGACAGGGGGTCCTACGAGCAGTACTTC
TRBJ2-7 many - TRBV20-1 CSASSPSGTAYEQYF TGCAGTGCTAGTTCCCCGTCAGGAACCGCCTACGAGCAGTACTTC
TRBJ2-7 many TRBD1 TRBV5-4 CASSSPTGTYEQYF TGTGCCAGCAGCTCCCCGACAGGGACCTACGAGCAGTACTTC